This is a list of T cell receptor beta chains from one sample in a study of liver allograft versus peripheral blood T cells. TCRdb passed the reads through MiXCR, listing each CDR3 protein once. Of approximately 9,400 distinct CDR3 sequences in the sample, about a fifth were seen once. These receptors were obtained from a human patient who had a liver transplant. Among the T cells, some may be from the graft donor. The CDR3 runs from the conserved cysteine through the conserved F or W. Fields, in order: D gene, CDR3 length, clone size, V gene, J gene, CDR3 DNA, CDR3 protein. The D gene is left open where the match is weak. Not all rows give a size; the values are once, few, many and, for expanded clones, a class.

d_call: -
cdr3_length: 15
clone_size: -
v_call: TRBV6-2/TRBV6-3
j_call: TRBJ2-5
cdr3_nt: TGTGCCAGCAGCCACCCTCGGGCGGAACAAGAGACCCAGTACTTC
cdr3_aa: CASSHPRAEQETQYF

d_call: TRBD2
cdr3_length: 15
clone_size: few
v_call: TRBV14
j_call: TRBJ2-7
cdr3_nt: TGTGCCAGCAGCGTCGGACTAGCGGGGGGCTACGAGCGGTACTTC
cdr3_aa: CASSVGLAGGYERYF

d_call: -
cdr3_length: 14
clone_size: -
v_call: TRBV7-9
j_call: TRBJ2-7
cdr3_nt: TGTGCCAGCAGCTTCGGCAGTTCGGCCTACGAGCAGTACTTC
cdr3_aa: CASSFGSSAYEQYF

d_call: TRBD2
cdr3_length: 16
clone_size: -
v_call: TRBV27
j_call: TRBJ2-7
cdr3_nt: TGTGCCAGCAGTTTATCGGCCGGGACTACCCTCTACGAGCAGTACTTC
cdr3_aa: CASSLSAGTTLYEQYF

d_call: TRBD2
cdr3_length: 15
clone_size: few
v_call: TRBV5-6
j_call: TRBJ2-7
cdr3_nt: TGTGCCAGCAGCTCCCTAGCGGGGGGGCCCTACGAGCAGTACTTC
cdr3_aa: CASSSLAGGPYEQYF

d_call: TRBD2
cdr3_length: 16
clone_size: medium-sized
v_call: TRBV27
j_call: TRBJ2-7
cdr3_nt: TGTGCCAGCAGTTCTCTAGCGGGGGCCCGTCTTTACGAGCAGTACTTC
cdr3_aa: CASSSLAGARLYEQYF

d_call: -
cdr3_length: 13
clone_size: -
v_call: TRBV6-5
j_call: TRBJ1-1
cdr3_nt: TGTGCCAGCAGGGGCAGGATATACCCTGAAGCTTTCTTT
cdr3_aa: CASRGRIYPEAFF

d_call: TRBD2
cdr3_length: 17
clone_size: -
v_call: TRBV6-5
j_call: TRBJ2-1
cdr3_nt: TGTGCCAGCAGTTGGGGACTAGCGGGGGCCCCAAACAATGAGCAGTTCTTC
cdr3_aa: CASSWGLAGAPNNEQFF

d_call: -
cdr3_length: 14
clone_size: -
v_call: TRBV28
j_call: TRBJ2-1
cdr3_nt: TGTGCCAGCATGAAAAAGGTGGTCTACAATGAGCAGTTCTTC
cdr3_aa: CASMKKVVYNEQFF

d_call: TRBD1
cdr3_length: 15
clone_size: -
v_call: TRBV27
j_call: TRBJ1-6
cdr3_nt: TGTGCCAGCAGTTTTGACAGGGGGCCTAATACACCCCTCCACTTT
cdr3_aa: CASSFDRGPNTPLHF

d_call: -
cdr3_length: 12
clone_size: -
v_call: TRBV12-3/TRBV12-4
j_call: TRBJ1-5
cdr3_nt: TGTGCCAGCAGTTTTGGTACTCAGCCCCAGCATTTT
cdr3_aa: CASSFGTQPQHF

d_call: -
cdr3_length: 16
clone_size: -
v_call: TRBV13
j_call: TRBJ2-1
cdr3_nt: TGTGCCAGCAGCTTCCGCCGGGACTCTCTCTACAATGAGCAGTTCTTC
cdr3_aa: CASSFRRDSLYNEQFF

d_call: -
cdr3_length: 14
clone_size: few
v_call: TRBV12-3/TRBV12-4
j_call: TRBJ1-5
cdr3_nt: TGTGCCAGCAGTTTAGTTGGGACACGTCAGCCCCAGCATTTT
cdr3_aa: CASSLVGTRQPQHF

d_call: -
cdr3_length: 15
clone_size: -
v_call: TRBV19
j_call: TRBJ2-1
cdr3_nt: TGTGCCAGTAGTATAGATCGTGAGGGGGGCCGTGAGCAGTTCTTC
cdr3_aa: CASSIDREGGREQFF

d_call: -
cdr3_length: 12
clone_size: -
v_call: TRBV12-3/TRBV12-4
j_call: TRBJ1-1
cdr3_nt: TGTGCCAGCAGTTTGTGGATCACTGAAGCTTTCTTT
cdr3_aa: CASSLWITEAFF

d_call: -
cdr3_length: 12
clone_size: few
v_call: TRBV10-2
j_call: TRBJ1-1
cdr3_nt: TGCGCCAGCGGGGGGGGAGGCACTGAAGCTTTCTTT
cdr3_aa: CASGGGGTEAFF

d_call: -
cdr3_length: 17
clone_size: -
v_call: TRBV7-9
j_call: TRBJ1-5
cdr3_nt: TGTGCCAGCAGCTTAGTGCAGGGGTCTATGAGCAATCAGCCCCAGCATTTT
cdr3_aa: CASSLVQGSMSNQPQHF

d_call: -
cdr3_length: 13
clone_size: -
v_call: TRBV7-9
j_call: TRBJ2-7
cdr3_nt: TGTGCCAGCAGCTTTGAGTGGTTCTACGAGCAGTACTTC
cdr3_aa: CASSFEWFYEQYF

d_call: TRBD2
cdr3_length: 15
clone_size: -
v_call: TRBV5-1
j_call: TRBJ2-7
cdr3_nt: TGCGCCAGCAGCTTGGATACGGGGGGGCCCTACGAGCAGTACTTC
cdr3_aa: CASSLDTGGPYEQYF

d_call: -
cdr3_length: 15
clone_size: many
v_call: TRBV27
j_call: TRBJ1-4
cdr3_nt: TGTGCCAGCAGTTTATCTGACGGACAGAATGAAAAACTGTTTTTT
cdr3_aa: CASSLSDGQNEKLFF

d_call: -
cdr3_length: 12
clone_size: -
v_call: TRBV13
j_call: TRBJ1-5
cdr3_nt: TGTGCCAGCAGCCAGGGGTATCAGCCCCAGCATTTT
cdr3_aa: CASSQGYQPQHF

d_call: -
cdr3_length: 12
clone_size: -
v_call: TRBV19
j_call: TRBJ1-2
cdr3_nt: TGTGCCACCCGAATGGGGGCGAATGGCTACACCTTC
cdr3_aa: CATRMGANGYTF

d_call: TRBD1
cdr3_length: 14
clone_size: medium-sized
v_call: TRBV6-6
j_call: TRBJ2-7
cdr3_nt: TGTGCCAGCAGGGCGACAGGGGGGAGAAACGAGCAGTACTTC
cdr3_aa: CASRATGGRNEQYF

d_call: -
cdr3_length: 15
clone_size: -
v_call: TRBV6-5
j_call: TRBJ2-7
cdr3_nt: TGTGCCGGAAGGCCCATGGACAGCCCATCCTACGAGCAGTACTTC
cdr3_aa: CAGRPMDSPSYEQYF

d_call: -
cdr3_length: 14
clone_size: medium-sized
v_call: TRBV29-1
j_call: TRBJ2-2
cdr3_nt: TGCAGCGTCCAACCTCGGGGGGCAAGCGGGGAGCTGTTTTTT
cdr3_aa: CSVQPRGASGELFF

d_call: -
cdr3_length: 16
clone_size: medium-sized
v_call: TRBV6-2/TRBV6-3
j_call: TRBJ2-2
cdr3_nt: TGTGCCAGCAGTTACTCGATCGAAGCGAACACCGGGGAGCTGTTTTTT
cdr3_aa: CASSYSIEANTGELFF

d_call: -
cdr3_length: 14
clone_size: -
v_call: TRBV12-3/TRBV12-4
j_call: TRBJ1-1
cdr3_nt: TGTGCCAGCAGTTTTCGGGGTGGGGGCACTGAAGCTTTCTTT
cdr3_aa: CASSFRGGGTEAFF

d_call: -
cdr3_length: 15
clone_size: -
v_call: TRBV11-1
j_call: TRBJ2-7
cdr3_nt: TGTGCCAGCAGCTACTCAGGGGTTAGGTCCTACGAGCAGTACTTC
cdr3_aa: CASSYSGVRSYEQYF

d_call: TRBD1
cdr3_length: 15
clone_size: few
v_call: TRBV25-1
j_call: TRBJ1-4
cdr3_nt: TGTGCCAGCAGTGATCGGGACAGGGGCCGCGAAAAACTGTTTTTT
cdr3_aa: CASSDRDRGREKLFF

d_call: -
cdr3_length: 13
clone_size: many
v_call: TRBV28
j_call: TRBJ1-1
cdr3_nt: TGTGCCAGCAGCCCACAGGGGAACACTGAAGCTTTCTTT
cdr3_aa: CASSPQGNTEAFF

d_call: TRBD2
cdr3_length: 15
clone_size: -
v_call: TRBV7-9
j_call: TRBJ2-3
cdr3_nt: TGTGCCAGCAGCCCACTCGGGGGGGAAAAGGATACGCAGTATTTT
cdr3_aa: CASSPLGGEKDTQYF

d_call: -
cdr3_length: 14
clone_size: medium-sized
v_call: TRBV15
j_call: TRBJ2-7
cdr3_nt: TGTGCCACCAGCAAGGACGGTAGCTCCTACGAGCAGTACTTC
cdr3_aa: CATSKDGSSYEQYF

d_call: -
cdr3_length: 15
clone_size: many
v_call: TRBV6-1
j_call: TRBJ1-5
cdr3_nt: TGTGCCAGCACTGAGGGGTCTTATAGCAATCAGCCCCAGCATTTT
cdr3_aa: CASTEGSYSNQPQHF

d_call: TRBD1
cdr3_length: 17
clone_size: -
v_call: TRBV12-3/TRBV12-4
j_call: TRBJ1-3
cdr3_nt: TGTGCCAGCAGTTTCCCAGACAGGGAGGGATCTGGAAACACCATATATTTT
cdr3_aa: CASSFPDREGSGNTIYF

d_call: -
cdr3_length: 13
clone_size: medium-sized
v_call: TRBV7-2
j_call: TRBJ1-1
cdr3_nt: TGTGCCAGCAGCTTACAGGGAGGGACTGAAGCTTTCTTT
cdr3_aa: CASSLQGGTEAFF

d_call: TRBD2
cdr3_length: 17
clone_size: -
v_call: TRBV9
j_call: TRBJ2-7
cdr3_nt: TGTGCCAGCAGCGTAGCTACGGGGGAGGGCCGCTCCTACGAGCAGTACTTC
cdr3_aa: CASSVATGEGRSYEQYF

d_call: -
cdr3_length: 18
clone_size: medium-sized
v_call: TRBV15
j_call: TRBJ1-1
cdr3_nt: TGTGCCACCAGCAGAGATTTTTCGGGGGCTAAGGTGAACACTGAAGCTTTCTTT
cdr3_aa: CATSRDFSGAKVNTEAFF

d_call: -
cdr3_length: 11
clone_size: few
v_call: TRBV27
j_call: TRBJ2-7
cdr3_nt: TGTGCCAGCAGTTCCTTGTACGAGCAGTACTTC
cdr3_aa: CASSSLYEQYF

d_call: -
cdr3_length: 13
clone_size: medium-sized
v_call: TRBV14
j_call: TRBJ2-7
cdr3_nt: TGTGCCAGCAGCCGTCGACATGGGGGTTGGCAGTACTTC
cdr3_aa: CASSRRHGGWQYF

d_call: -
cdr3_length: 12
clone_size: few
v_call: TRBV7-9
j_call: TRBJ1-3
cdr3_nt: TGTGCCAGCAGCCCTGAAGGAAACACCATATATTTT
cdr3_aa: CASSPEGNTIYF

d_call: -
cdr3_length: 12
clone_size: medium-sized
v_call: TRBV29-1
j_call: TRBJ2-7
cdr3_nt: TGCAGCGTTGAAGGCCAATCCTACGAGCAGTACTTC
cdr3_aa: CSVEGQSYEQYF

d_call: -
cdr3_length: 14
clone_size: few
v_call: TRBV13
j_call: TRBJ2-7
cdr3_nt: TGTGCCAGCAGCTTAAGGGGGGGGCTCTACGAGCAGTACTTC
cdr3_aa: CASSLRGGLYEQYF

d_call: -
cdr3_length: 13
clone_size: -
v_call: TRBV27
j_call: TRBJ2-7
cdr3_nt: TGTGCCAGCAGCTCGGGTCCCTTGGGCGAGCAGTACTTC
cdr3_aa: CASSSGPLGEQYF

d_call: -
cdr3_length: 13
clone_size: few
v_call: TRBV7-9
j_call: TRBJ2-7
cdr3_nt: TGTGCCAGCAGCTTAGCCGACTGGGGCGAGCAGTACTTC
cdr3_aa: CASSLADWGEQYF

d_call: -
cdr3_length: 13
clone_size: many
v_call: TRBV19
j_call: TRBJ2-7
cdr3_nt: TGTGCCAGTAGTGTTACGGGGACCTACGAGCAGTACTTC
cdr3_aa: CASSVTGTYEQYF

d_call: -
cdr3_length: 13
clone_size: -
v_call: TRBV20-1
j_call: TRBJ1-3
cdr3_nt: TGCAGTGCTCTCAGAATCTCTGGAAACACCATATATTTT
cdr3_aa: CSALRISGNTIYF

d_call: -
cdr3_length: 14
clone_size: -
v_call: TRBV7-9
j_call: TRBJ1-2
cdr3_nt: TGTGCCAGCAGCTTAGATTCCCTGCCCCCTCTGGACTCCTTC
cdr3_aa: CASSLDSLPPLDSF

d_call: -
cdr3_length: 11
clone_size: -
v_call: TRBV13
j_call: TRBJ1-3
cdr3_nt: TGTGCCAGCAGCTTAGGAAACACCATATATTTT
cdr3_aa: CASSLGNTIYF

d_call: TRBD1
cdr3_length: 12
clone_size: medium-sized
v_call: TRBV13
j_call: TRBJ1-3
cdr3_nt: TGTGCCAGCAGCTTAGGCCAGGGGGCTGGGGATTTT
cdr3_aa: CASSLGQGAGDF